What follows are 23 T cell receptor beta chains derived from one specimen sequenced in a study of blood T cell repertoires in COVID-19. This table comes from immunoSEQ multiplex PCR, and its TCRdb copy is limited to in-frame clones, with some not included. The top ten hold 3.5% to 4.5% of the sample, which has 150,000 to 200,000 clones, more than 75% seen once. The sequenced material came from peripheral blood. The receptors were sampled from a man younger than 30 with active or convalescent COVID-19.

This clone came up once. The rearrangement uses TRBV7-2 and TRBJ1-3; D not certain. The germline CDR1 and CDR2 sequences are SGHTA and FQGNSA. The CDR3 extends over 14 amino acids. Between the trimmed V and J ends, which lost 5 bases and 1 base, there was a span of 9 bases. CDR3 coding DNA: TGTGCCAGCAGCCCCCGGGGTTCTGGAAACACCATATATTTT. Translating gives CASSPRGSGNTIYF.

V and J are TRBV7-2 and TRBJ2-7, with TRBD1 identical over 8 bases. Germline lookup yields CDR1 SGHTA and CDR2 FQGNSA. The CDR3 extends over 14 amino acids. After removal of 6 bases from V and 1 base from J, the junction contained 5 bases not matched to a gene. CDR3 in amino acids: CASSRDRWSYEQYV. As DNA, the CDR3 is TGTGCCAGCAGTCGGGACAGGTGGTCCTACGAGCAGTACGTC.

The count of this clone is one. The rearrangement uses TRBV5-1 and TRBJ2-1; the D gene is possibly TRBD1 (6 bases). The CDR3 runs 14 residues. V lost 7 bases and J 3 bases, leaving 14 bases between the germline ends. Germline CDR1 is SGHRS and CDR2 is YFSETQ. This CDR3 reads CASATAGDYNEQFF. The CDR3 bases are TGCGCCAGCGCGACAGCAGGGGACTACAATGAGCAGTTCTTC.

This clone has more than one count but fewer than ten. V gene TRBV4-1 combines with J gene TRBJ2-6; no reliable D call. CDR1 is MGHRA, CDR2 YSYEKL, per germline. Trimming cost V 3 bases and J 4 bases, with 10 bases left between them. The CDR3 covers 15 residues. CDR3 DNA sequence: TGCGCCAGCAGCCACCCGATAAGCGGGGCCAACGTCCTGACTTTC. It translates to CASSHPISGANVLTF.

The chain couples TRBV19 to TRBJ1-3; no clear D. The CDR3 consists of 14 residues. Germline CDR1 reads LNHDA; CDR2 reads SQIVND (reference sequence). Trimming removed 6 bases at V and 4 bases at J, with 13 bases between. The CDR3 loop reads CASSPMPGGNTIYF. CDR3 DNA: TGTGCCAGTAGCCCTATGCCGGGGGGAAACACCATATATTTT. Full variable domain (rest looked up from reference TRBV19 and TRBJ1-3): DGGITQSPKYLFRKEGQNVTLSCEQNLNHDAMYWYRQDPGQGLRLIYYSQIVNDFQKGDIAEGYSVSREKKESFPLTVTSAQKNPTAFYLCASSPMPGGNTIYFGEGSWLTVV.

This clone has just a few counts. The chain has TRBV9 and TRBJ2-2; TRBD2 matches 8 bases. Trimming took 1 base from V and 1 from J; bases not matched to a gene: 6. Germline loops: CDR1 SGDLS, CDR2 YYNGEE. This CDR3 comprises 17 residues. In DNA form, the CDR3 reads TGTGCCAGCAGCGTACGCGGGGGGACACAGAACACCGGGGAGCTGTTTTTT. Translating gives CASSVRGGTQNTGELFF.

The chain couples TRBV7-3 to TRBJ2-1; 11 nucleotides line up with TRBD2. CDR3 length equals 17 residues. CDR1 is SGHTA and CDR2 is FQGTGA in the germline V gene. The V segment lost 0 bases and the J segment 8 bases; nucleotides outside the gene matches: 9. The CDR3 loop is CASSLTGLAGGRYEQFF. In DNA form, the CDR3 reads TGTGCCAGCAGCTTAACTGGCCTAGCGGGAGGTAGGTATGAGCAGTTCTTC. The variable domain in full, completed from reference TRBV7-3 and TRBJ2-1, reads GAGVSQTPSNKVTEKGKYVELRCDPISGHTALYWYRQSLGQGPEFLIYFQGTGAADDSGLPNDRFFAVRPEGSVSTLKIQRTERGDSAVYLCASSLTGLAGGRYEQFFGPGTRLTVL.

This clone has just one count. The V gene is TRBV7-7, the J gene TRBJ2-1, with TRBD2 as a possible D gene (5 bases). V was shortened by 0 bases and J by 9 bases, with 9 bases between the two germline ends. Germline V gene data show CDR1 as SSHAT and CDR2 as FNYEAQ (reference sequence). The CDR3 is 13 amino acids. The chain's CDR3 is CASSLASVSEQFF. CDR3 nucleotides: TGTGCCAGCAGCTTAGCTAGCGTTAGTGAGCAGTTCTTC. The full variable domain, rest sourced from reference TRBV7-7 and TRBJ2-1, is GAGVSQSPRYKVTKRGQDVTLRCDPISSHATLYWYQQALGQGPEFLTYFNYEAQPDKSGLPSDRFSAERPEGSISTLTIQRTEQRDSAMYRCASSLASVSEQFFGPGTRLTVL.

Only one count was recorded for this clone. The V call is TRBV28, the J call TRBJ1-6; no clear D gene. The CDR3 covers 17 residues. CDR1 and CDR2 (germline): MDHEN, SYDVKM. Deletions cut 6 bases from V and 5 bases from J, with 20 bases between. The CDR3 DNA reads TGTGCCAGCAGGATCACTGGGCTACGGTCGAATAATTCACCCCTCCACTTT. This sequence encodes CASRITGLRSNNSPLHF.

The chain links TRBV5-1 to TRBJ1-1; D remains ambiguous. The V and J ends lost 6 bases and 0 bases respectively, with 9 bases between them. Germline CDR1 reads SGHRS; CDR2 reads YFSETQ. This CDR3 is built from 13 residues. The CDR3 region is CASKEGLNTEAFF. The CDR3 nucleotides are TGCGCCAGCAAGGAGGGTCTGAACACTGAAGCTTTCTTT.

The genes are TRBV9 and TRBJ2-2, with 7 bases that match TRBD1. With V trimmed by 4 bases and J by 3 bases, 6 bases remained unmatched. Germline CDR1 reads SGDLS; CDR2 reads YYNGEE. The CDR3 totals 15 residues. The CDR3 here is CASSPRDRYTGELFF. The CDR3 DNA sequence: TGTGCCAGCAGCCCTCGGGACAGATACACCGGGGAGCTGTTTTTT. The whole variable domain, remainder taken from reference TRBV9 and TRBJ2-2, is DSGVTQTPKHLITATGQRVTLRCSPRSGDLSVYWYQQSLDQGLQFLIQYYNGEERAKGNILERFSAQQFPDLHSELNLSSLELGDSALYFCASSPRDRYTGELFFGEGSRLTVL.

The chain recombines TRBV7-3 with TRBJ2-7; 8 nucleotides align to TRBD2. The CDR3 totals 15 residues. With 5 bases clipped from V and 5 bases from J, the junction kept 11 bases outside the gene matches. Germline V gene lookup returns CDR1 SGHTA and CDR2 FQGTGA. CDR3 residues: CASSRTGTSSNEQYF. CDR3 DNA: TGTGCCAGCAGCCGAACCGGGACTAGTTCAAACGAGCAGTACTTC.

The rearrangement links TRBV6-5 to TRBJ2-5; possibly TRBD2 for D (6 bases). Trimming removed 6 bases at V and 7 bases at J, with 15 bases between. Germline V gene lookup returns CDR1 MNHEY and CDR2 SVGAGI. There are 13 residues in the CDR3. CDR3 in amino acids: CASSWDSLGTQYF. CDR3 nucleotides: TGTGCCAGCAGCTGGGACTCTTTGGGGACCCAGTACTTC.

The chain employs TRBV28 and TRBJ1-6; 11 nucleotides agree with TRBD1. The CDR3 has 15 amino acids. With V trimmed by 5 bases and J by 7 bases, 4 bases remained unmatched. Germline assignment: CDR1 MDHEN and CDR2 SYDVKM. Here the CDR3 DNA reads TGTGCCAGCAGTCCTGGACAGGGGGCCAATTCACCCCTCCACTTT. Protein: CASSPGQGANSPLHF.

The chain combines TRBV11-2 with TRBJ1-3, with no clear D. V was pared by 3 bases and J by 3 bases, with 9 bases between. CDR1 is SGHAT and CDR2 is FQNNGV in the germline V gene. CDR3 size: 14 residues. The CDR3 bases are TGTGCCAGCAGCTTGGAGATATATGGAAACACCATATATTTT. This codes for CASSLEIYGNTIYF.

This clone was found a few times. The chain employs TRBV27 and TRBJ1-4, with 7 bases that match TRBD1. CDR1 and CDR2 (germline): MNHEY, SMNVEV (reference sequence). J lost 7 bases, V lost 5 bases, and 16 bases had no gene match. The CDR3 spans 17 residues. The CDR3 sequence is CASSGRATGALPEKLFF. The CDR3 coding sequence is TGTGCCAGCAGTGGACGGGCTACAGGGGCCCTCCCTGAAAAACTGTTTTTT.

The rearrangement links TRBV6-1 to TRBJ1-2; D unresolved. V was trimmed by 2 bases and J by 8 bases, leaving 15 bases between them. CDR3 size: 14 residues. Germline V gene lookup returns CDR1 MNHNS and CDR2 SASEGT. The CDR3 protein is CASSESDGMRGYTF. CDR3 DNA sequence: TGTGCCAGCAGTGAATCTGACGGAATGCGGGGCTACACCTTC.

This chain uses TRBV27 with TRBJ2-5, with 8 bases fitting TRBD2. The CDR3 runs to 17 residues. Germline V gene data show CDR1 as MNHEY and CDR2 as SMNVEV (reference sequence). V dropped 2 bases and J dropped 5; count of bases not matched to a gene: 13. The CDR3 DNA is TGTGCCAGCAGTTTAGCTTACGTAGGGACTAGAAGTGAGACCCAGTACTTC. Translating gives CASSLAYVGTRSETQYF.

This chain uses TRBV19 with TRBJ1-1; TRBD1 might be the D (6 bases). Trimming pared 5 bases from V and 4 bases from J, leaving 14 bases between. Per germline, CDR1 LNHDA and CDR2 SQIVND (reference sequence). The CDR3 length is 14 residues. CDR3 sequence: CASSEQGLITEAFF. CDR3 in DNA: TGTGCCAGTAGTGAACAGGGTTTGATCACTGAAGCTTTCTTT.

This clone was found a few times. The chain combines TRBV12-5 with TRBJ1-2, with unresolved D. V lost 6 bases and J lost 5, with 10 bases in between. This CDR3 is built from 12 residues. Germline lookup yields CDR1 LGHNT and CDR2 FRNRAP. In nucleotides, the CDR3 is TGTGCTAGTGGCCAGTCGGGGTATGGCTACACCTTC. This translates into CASGQSGYGYTF.

The chain has TRBV9 and TRBJ2-1, with D possibly matching TRBD1 (6 bases). This CDR3 comprises 14 residues. Germline V gene lookup returns CDR1 SGDLS and CDR2 YYNGEE. V was cut by 0 bases and J by 2 bases, with 6 bases left in between. The DNA of the CDR3 is TGTGCCAGCAGCGTAGGGGGGCCCTACAATGAGCAGTTCTTC. Residues: CASSVGGPYNEQFF.

This chain links TRBV6-2 or TRBV6-3 with TRBJ1-5; 7 bases are a match to TRBD1. The V segment lost 5 bases and the J segment 1 base; nucleotides outside the gene matches: 2. Germline V CDR1 and CDR2: MNHEY, SVGEGT. The CDR3 loop spans 14 amino acids. The CDR3 sequence: CASSTGASNQPQHF. CDR3 in DNA: TGTGCCAGCAGTACAGGGGCGAGCAATCAGCCCCAGCATTTT.

The rearrangement links TRBV7-2 to TRBJ2-7; 9 bases align to TRBD2. The CDR3 sequence is 15 residues long. Per germline, CDR1 SGHTA and CDR2 FQGNSA. The V gene end was trimmed by 4 bases and the J gene end by 5 bases; junction bases not matched to a gene: 9. This chain's CDR3 is CASSSASGRSDEQYF. The CDR3 DNA reads as TGTGCCAGCAGCTCGGCAAGCGGGAGGTCCGACGAGCAGTACTTC. Full variable domain (missing parts from reference TRBV7-2 and TRBJ2-7): GAGVSQSPSNKVTEKGKDVELRCDPISGHTALYWYRQSLGQGLEFLIYFQGNSAPDKSGLPSDRFSAERTGGSVSTLTIQRTQQEDSAVYLCASSSASGRSDEQYFGPGTRLTVT.